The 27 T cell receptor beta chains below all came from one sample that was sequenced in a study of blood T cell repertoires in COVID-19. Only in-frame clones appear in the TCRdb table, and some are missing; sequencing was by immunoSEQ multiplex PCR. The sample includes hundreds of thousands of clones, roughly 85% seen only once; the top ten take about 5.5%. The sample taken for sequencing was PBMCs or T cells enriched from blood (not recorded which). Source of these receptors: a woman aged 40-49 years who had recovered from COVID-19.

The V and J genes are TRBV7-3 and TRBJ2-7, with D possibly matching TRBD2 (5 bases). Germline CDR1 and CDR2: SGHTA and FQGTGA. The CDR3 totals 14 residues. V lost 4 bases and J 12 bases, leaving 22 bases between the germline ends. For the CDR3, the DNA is TGTGCCAGCAGCTCCGGGGTACCAAACAGCCAGCGGTACTTC. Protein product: CASSSGVPNSQRYF.

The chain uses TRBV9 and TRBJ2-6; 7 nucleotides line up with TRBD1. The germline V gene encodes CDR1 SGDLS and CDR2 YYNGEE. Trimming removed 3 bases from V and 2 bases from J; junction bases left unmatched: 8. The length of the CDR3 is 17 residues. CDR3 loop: CASSAGQVGAGANVLTF. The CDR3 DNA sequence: TGTGCCAGCAGCGCCGGACAGGTTGGCGCTGGGGCCAACGTCCTGACTTTC.

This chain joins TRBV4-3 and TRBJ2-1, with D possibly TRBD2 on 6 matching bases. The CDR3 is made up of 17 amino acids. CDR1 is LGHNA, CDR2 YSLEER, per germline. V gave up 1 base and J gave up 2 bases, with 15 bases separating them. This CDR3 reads CASSQGAGEEPYNEQFF. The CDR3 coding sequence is TGCGCCAGCAGCCAAGGGGCCGGGGAGGAACCCTACAATGAGCAGTTCTTC.

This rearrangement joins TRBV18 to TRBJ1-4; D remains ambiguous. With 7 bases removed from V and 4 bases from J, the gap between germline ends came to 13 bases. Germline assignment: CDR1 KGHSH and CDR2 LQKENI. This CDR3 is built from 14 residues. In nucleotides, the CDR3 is TGTGCCAGCTACAATCCGGGAATTAATGAAAAACTGTTTTTT. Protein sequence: CASYNPGINEKLFF.

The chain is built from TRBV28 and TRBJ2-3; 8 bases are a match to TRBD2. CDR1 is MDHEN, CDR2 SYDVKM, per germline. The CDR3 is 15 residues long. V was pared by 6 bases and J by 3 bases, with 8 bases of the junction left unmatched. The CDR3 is CASREAGVKTDTQYF. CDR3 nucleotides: TGTGCCAGCAGAGAAGCGGGAGTGAAGACAGATACGCAGTATTTT.

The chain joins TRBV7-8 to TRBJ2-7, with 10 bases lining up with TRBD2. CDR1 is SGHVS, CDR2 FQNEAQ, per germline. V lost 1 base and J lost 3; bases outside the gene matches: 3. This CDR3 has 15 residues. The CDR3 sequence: CASSLELAGHYEQYF. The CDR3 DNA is TGTGCCAGCAGCTTAGAACTAGCGGGACACTACGAGCAGTACTTC.

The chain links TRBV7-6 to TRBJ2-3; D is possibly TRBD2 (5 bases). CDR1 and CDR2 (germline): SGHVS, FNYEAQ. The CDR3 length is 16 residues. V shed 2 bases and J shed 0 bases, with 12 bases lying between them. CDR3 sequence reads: CASSLRPGGSTDTQYF. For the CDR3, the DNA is TGTGCCAGCAGCTTAAGGCCGGGCGGGAGCACAGATACGCAGTATTTT.

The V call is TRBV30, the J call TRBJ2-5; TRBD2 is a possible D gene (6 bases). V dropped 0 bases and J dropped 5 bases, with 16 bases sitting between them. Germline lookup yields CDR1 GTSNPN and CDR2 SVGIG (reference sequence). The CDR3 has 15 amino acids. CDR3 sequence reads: CAWSVWSSVRETQYF. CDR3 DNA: TGTGCCTGGAGTGTGTGGTCTAGCGTTCGGGAGACCCAGTACTTC.

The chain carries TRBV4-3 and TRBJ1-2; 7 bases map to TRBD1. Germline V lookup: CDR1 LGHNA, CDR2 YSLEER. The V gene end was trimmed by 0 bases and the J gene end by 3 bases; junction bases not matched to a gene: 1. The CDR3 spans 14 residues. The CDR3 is CASSQDRGDYGYTF. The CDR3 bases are TGCGCCAGCAGCCAAGACAGGGGGGACTATGGCTACACCTTC.

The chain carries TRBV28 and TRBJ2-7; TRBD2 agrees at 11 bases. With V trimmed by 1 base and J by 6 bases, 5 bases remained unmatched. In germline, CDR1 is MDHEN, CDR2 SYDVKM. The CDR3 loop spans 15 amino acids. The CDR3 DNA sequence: TGTGCCAGCAGTTTATCACTAGCGGGAGCTCGCGAGCAGTACTTC. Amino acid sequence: CASSLSLAGAREQYF.

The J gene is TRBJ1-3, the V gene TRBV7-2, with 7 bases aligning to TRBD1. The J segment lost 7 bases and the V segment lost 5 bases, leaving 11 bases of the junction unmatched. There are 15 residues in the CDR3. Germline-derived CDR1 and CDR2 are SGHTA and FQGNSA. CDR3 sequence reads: CASSPARRGTNTIYF. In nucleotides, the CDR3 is TGTGCCAGCAGCCCCGCGCGCAGGGGGACGAACACCATATATTTT.

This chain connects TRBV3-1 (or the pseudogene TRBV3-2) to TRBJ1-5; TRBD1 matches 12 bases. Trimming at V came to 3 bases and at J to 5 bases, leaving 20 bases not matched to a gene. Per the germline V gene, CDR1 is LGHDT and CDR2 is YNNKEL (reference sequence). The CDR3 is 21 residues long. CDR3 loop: CASSHTPRGTGGLYLHQPQHF. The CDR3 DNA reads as TGTGCCAGCAGCCACACCCCGAGGGGGACAGGGGGCCTATACCTCCATCAGCCCCAGCATTTT.

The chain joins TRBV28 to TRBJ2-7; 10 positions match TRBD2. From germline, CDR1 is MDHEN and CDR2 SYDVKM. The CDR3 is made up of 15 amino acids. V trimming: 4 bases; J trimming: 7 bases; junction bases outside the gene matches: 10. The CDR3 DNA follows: TGTGCCAGCAGTTGGACACTAGCGGGGCCTAGGGAGCAGTACTTC. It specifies CASSWTLAGPREQYF.

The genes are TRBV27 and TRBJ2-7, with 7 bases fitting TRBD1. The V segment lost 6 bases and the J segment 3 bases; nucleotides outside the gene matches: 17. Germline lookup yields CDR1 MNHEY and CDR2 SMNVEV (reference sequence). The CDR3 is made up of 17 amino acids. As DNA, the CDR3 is TGTGCCAGCAGCAAAACTTCATCCGGGACAGCACTCTACGAGCAGTACTTC. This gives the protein CASSKTSSGTALYEQYF.

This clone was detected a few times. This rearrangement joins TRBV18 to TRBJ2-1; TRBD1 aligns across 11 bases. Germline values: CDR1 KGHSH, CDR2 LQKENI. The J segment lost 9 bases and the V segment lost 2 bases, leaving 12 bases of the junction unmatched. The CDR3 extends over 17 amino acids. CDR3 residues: CASSPGQGATTLPEQFF. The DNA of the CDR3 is TGTGCCAGCTCACCAGGACAGGGGGCGACAACCTTACCTGAGCAGTTCTTC.

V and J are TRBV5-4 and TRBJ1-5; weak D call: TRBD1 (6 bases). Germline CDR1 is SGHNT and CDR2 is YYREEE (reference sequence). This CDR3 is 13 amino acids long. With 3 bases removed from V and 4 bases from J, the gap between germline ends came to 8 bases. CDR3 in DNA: TGTGCCAGCAGCTCAGGACAGAATCAGCCCCAGCATTTT. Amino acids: CASSSGQNQPQHF.

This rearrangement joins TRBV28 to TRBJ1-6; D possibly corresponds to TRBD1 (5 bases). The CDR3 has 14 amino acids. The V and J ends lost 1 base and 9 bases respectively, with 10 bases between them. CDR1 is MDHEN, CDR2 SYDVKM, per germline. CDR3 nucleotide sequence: TGTGCCAGCAGTTTATCGCGCAGGGCTTCACCCCTCCACTTT. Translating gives CASSLSRRASPLHF. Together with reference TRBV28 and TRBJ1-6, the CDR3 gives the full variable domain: DVKVTQSSRYLVKRTGEKVFLECVQDMDHENMFWYRQDPGLGLRLIYFSYDVKMKEKGDIPEGYSVSREKKERFSLILESASTNQTSMYLCASSLSRRASPLHFGNGTRLTVT.

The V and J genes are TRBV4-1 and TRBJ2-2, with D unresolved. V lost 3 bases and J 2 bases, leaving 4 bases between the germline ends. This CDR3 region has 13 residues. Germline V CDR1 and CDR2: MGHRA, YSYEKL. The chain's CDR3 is CASSHSNTGELFF. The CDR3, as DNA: TGCGCCAGCAGCCATAGTAACACCGGGGAGCTGTTTTTT.

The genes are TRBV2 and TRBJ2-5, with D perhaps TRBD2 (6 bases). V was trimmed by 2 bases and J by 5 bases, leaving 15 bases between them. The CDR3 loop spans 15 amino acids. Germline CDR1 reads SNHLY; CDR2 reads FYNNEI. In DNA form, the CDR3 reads TGTGCCAGCAGTGAATACGTGGGAGGTGGGGAGACCCAGTACTTC. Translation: CASSEYVGGGETQYF.

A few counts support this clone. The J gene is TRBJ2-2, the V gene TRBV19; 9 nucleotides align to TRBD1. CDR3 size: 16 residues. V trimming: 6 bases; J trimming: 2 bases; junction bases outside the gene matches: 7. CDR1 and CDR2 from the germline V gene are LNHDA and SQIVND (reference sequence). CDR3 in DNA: TGTGCCAGTAGCCTAGGGACAGGGATTAACACCGGGGAGCTGTTTTTT. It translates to CASSLGTGINTGELFF.

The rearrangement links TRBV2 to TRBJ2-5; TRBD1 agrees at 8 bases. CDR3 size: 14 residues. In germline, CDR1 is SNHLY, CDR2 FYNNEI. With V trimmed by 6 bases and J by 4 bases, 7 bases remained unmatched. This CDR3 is CASSPTGAGETQYF. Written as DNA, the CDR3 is TGTGCCAGCAGCCCGACAGGGGCGGGAGAGACCCAGTACTTC.

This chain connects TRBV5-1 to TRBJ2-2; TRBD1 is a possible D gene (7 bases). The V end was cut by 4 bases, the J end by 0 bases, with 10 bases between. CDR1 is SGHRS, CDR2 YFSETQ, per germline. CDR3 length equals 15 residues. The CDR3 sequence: CASSAGQTNTGELFF. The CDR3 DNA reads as TGCGCCAGCAGCGCGGGACAGACGAACACCGGGGAGCTGTTTTTT.

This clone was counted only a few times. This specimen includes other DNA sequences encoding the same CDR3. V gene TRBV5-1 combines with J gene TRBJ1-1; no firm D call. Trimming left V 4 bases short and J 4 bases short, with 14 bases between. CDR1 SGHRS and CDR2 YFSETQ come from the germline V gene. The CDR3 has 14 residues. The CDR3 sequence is CASSLGGGGTEAFF. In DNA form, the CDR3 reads TGCGCCAGCAGCCTGGGAGGTGGTGGCACTGAAGCTTTCTTT.

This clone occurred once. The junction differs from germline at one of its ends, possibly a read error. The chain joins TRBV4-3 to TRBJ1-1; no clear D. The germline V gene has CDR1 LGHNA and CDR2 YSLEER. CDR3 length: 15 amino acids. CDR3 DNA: TGCGCCAGCAGCCAAGAATTCGTCGGGAACGCTGAAGCTTTCTTT. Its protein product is CASSQEFVGNAEAFF.

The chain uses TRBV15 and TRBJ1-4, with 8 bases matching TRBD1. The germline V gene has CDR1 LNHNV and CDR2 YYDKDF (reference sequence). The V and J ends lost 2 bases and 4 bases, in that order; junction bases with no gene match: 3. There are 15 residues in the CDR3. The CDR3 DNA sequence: TGTGCCACCAGCAGACAGACAGGGGTTAATGAAAAACTGTTTTTT. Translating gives CATSRQTGVNEKLFF.

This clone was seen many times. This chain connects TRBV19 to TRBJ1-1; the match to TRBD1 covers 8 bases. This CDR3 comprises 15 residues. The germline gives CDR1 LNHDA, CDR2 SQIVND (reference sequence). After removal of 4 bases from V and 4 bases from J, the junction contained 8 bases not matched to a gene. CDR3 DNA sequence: TGTGCCAGTAGTAGGTTCAGGGGGCTAGCCACTGAAGCTTTCTTT. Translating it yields CASSRFRGLATEAFF.

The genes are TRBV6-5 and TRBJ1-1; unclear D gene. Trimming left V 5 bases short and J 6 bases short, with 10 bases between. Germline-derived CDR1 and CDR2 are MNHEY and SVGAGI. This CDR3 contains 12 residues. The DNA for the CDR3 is TGTGCCAGCAGTCCAGGATTCTCTGAAGCTTTCTTT. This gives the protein CASSPGFSEAFF.